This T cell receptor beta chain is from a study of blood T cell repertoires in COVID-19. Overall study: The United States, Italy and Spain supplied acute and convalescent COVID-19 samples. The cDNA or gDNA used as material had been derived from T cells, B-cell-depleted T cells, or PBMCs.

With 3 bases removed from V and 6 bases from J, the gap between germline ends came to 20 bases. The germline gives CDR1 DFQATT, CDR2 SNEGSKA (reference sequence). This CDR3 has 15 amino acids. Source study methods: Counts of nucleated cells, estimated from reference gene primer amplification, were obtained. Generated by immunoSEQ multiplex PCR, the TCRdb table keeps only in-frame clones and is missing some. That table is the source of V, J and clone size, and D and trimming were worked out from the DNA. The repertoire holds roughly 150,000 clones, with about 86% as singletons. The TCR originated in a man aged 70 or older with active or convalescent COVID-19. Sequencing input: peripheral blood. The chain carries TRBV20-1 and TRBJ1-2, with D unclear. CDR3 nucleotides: TGCAGTGCTAGTACTCGGGGTGGCCGACTAGATGGCTACACCTTC. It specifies CSASTRGGRLDGYTF.